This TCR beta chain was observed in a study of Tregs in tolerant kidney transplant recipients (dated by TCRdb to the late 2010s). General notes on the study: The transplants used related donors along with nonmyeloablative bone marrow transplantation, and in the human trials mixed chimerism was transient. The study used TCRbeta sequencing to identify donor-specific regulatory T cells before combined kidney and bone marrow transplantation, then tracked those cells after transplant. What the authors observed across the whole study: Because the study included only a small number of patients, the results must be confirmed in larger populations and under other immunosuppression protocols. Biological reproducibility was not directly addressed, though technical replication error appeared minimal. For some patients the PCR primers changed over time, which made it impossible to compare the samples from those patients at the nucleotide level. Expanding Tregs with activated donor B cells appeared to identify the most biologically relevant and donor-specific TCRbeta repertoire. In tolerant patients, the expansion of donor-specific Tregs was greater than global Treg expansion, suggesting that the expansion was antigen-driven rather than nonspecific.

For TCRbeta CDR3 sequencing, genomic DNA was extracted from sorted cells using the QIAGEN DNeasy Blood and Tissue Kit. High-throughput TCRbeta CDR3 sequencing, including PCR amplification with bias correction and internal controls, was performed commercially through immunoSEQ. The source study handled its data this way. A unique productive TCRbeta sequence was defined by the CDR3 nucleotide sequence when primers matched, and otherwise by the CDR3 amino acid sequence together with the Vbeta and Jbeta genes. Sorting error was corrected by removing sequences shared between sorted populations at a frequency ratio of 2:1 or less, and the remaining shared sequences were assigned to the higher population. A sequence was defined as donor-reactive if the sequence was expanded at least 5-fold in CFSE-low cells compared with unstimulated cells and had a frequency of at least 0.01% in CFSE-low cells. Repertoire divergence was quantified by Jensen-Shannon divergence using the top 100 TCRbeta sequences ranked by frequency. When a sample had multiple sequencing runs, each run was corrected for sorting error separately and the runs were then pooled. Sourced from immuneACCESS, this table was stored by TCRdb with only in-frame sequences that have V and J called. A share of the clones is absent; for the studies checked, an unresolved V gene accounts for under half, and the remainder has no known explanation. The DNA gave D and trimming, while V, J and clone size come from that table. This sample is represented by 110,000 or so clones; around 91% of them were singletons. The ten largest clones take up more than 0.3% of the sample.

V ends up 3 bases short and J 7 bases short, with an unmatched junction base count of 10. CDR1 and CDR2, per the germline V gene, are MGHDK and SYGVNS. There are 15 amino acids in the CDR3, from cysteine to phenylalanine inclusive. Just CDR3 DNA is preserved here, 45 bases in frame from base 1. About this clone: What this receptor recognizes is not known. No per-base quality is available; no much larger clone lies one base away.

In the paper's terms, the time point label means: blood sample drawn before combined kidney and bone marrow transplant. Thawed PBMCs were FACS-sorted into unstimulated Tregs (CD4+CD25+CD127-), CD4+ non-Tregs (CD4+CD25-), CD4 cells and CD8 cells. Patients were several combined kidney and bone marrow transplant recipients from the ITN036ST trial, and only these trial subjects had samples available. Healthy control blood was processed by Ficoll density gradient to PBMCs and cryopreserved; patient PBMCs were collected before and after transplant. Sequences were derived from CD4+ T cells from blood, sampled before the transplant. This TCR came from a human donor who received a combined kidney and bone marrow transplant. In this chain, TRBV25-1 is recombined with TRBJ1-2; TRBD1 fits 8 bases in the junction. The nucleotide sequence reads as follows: TGTGCCAGCAGTGATTCAGGGGGCCTCCTCGGTGGCTACACCTTC. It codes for CASSDSGGLLGGYTF.